These 20 T cell receptor beta chains were all obtained from the same sample, sequenced in a study of beta chain features in type 1 diabetes. Overall study results and limits: Moderate yet significant TCRB CDR3 shortening was seen in Type 1 diabetes patients in all four CD4+ subsets.

Their antigens remain unidentified. Reverse transcription of all isolated RNA meant that expressed TCRB transcripts were sequenced. TCRdb's copy holds only in-frame clones and misses some; the assay was immunoSEQ multiplex PCR. The data hold 310,000 or so clones, with 9.3% observed a single time. The sequenced material came from central memory CD4+ T cells from blood. These TCRs come from a man in his thirties or forties with type 1 diabetes.

The chain has TRBV7-2 and TRBJ2-3, with D uncertain. V was cut by 3 bases and J by 0 bases, with 7 bases left in between. Germline V gene sequence: CDR1 SGHTA, CDR2 FQGNSA. The CDR3 consists of 14 residues. CDR3 sequence (DNA): TGTGCCAGCAGCTTTTCGGACAGCACAGATACGCAGTATTTT. This codes for CASSFSDSTDTQYF.

There are a few counts of this clone. The chain is built from TRBV6-6 and TRBJ2-7; 9 nucleotides match TRBD1. CDR1 MNHNY and CDR2 SVGAGI come from the germline V gene (reference sequence). With 7 bases clipped from V and 1 base from J, the junction kept 5 bases outside the gene matches. The CDR3 is made up of 14 amino acids. The CDR3 DNA follows: TGTGCCAGCAAACCGGGACAGGGATCCTACGAGCAGTACTTC. This sequence encodes CASKPGQGSYEQYF.

J is TRBJ1-2 and V is TRBV28; D remains ambiguous. V was cut by 6 bases and J by 8 bases, with 16 bases left in between. Germline V gene lookup returns CDR1 MDHEN and CDR2 SYDVKM. CDR3 size: 13 residues. The CDR3 nucleotides read TGTGCCAGCAGACTGACGGACTCCCCCGGCTACACCTTC. Translating it yields CASRLTDSPGYTF.

This clone was seen a few times. The rearrangement joins TRBV30 to TRBJ2-3, with D maybe TRBD2 (6 bases). The CDR3 runs to 15 residues. Per the germline V gene, CDR1 is GTSNPN and CDR2 is SVGIG (reference sequence). Trimming took 0 bases from V and 3 from J, leaving 13 bases between them. The DNA for the CDR3 is TGTGCCTGGAGTGTAGGCCTAGCGAGAACAGATACGCAGTATTTT. This sequence encodes CAWSVGLARTDTQYF.

The chain recombines TRBV11-2 with TRBJ2-1; TRBD1 matches 7 bases. The germline V gene has CDR1 SGHAT and CDR2 FQNNGV. Trimming cost V 5 bases and J 8 bases; bases outside gene matches: 6. The CDR3 length is 13 residues. The CDR3 protein is CASSPRQGDEQFF. CDR3 DNA sequence: TGTGCCAGCAGCCCAAGACAGGGCGATGAGCAGTTCTTC. The whole variable domain, filled in from reference TRBV11-2 and TRBJ2-1, reads EAGVAQSPRYKIIEKRQSVAFWCNPISGHATLYWYQQILGQGPKLLIQFQNNGVVDDSQLPKDRFSAERLKGVDSTLKIQPAKLEDSAVYLCASSPRQGDEQFFGPGTRLTVL.

This clone was counted only a few times. The chain recombines TRBV5-1 with TRBJ2-1; 9 nucleotides agree with TRBD2. The CDR3 spans 16 residues. Germline assignment: CDR1 SGHRS and CDR2 YFSETQ. The junction had 4 bases not matched to a gene; V was cut back by 0 bases and J by 3 bases. The CDR3 sequence is CASSLEGTSFYNEQFF. CDR3 sequence (DNA): TGCGCCAGCAGCTTGGAAGGGACTAGCTTCTACAATGAGCAGTTCTTC.

This clone came up a few times. This sequence joins TRBV4-3 and TRBJ2-5, with 9 bases identical to TRBD2. The CDR3 runs to 18 residues. The germline V gene encodes CDR1 LGHNA and CDR2 YSLEER. V dropped 0 bases and J dropped 5; count of bases not matched to a gene: 13. This CDR3 reads CASSQDRDSGGWGETQYF. The CDR3, as DNA: TGCGCCAGCAGCCAAGATCGTGATAGCGGGGGATGGGGGGAGACCCAGTACTTC.

The rearrangement links TRBV5-4 to TRBJ2-3, with 7 nucleotides matching TRBD1. CDR1 and CDR2 (germline): SGHNT, YYREEE (reference sequence). The CDR3 has 14 residues. V gave up 1 base and J gave up 5 bases; unmatched junction bases: 4. The CDR3 reads CASSLTGVKDTQYF. The DNA of the CDR3 is TGTGCCAGCAGCTTGACAGGGGTGAAAGATACGCAGTATTTT. Filled out from reference TRBV5-4 and TRBJ2-3, the complete variable domain reads ETGVTQSPTHLIKTRGQQVTLRCSSQSGHNTVSWYQQALGQGPQFIFQYYREEENGRGNFPPRFSGLQFPNYSSELNVNALELDDSALYLCASSLTGVKDTQYFGPGTRLTVL.

This clone was counted at least ten times. The rearrangement joins TRBV7-2 to TRBJ2-4; D might be TRBD1 (6 bases). Germline-derived CDR1 and CDR2 are SGHTA and FQGNSA. Trimming removed 1 base from V and 6 bases from J, with 7 bases in between. The CDR3 length is 13 residues. Here the CDR3 reads CASSLEQGNIQYF. The CDR3 DNA follows: TGTGCCAGCAGCTTAGAACAGGGAAACATTCAGTACTTC.

The V call is TRBV4-2, the J call TRBJ2-3; 7 bases are a match to TRBD2. CDR3 size: 17 residues. The ends lost 0 bases at V and 4 bases at J; junction bases unmatched: 10. The germline V gene encodes CDR1 LGHNA and CDR2 YNFKEQ. The CDR3 is CASSQDHQGGGADTQYF. The CDR3 nucleotides are TGTGCCAGCAGCCAAGATCACCAGGGTGGGGGGGCAGATACGCAGTATTTT.

V gene TRBV4-3 combines with J gene TRBJ2-2; D is unresolved. The CDR3 length is 14 residues. Germline V gene lookup returns CDR1 LGHNA and CDR2 YSLEER. V lost 4 bases to trimming and J lost 6 bases, with 12 bases between them. The CDR3 sequence: CASSPLQEPGELFF. For the CDR3, the DNA is TGCGCCAGCAGCCCACTCCAGGAGCCCGGGGAGCTGTTTTTT.

This clone was detected many times. This chain joins TRBV4-3 and TRBJ2-3, with D possibly matching TRBD1 (6 bases). Germline V gene data show CDR1 as LGHNA and CDR2 as YSLEER. The V end lost 0 bases, the J end lost 6 bases, and 13 bases lay between the germline ends. The CDR3 loop spans 15 amino acids. The CDR3 nucleotides are TGCGCCAGCAGCCAAGATGTCAGGGGACGGGATACGCAGTATTTT. Its translation is CASSQDVRGRDTQYF.

This clone was seen a handful of times. Other DNA sequences from this sample encode an identical CDR3 as well. The chain joins TRBV2 to TRBJ1-4, with D possibly matching TRBD1 (5 bases). V shed 6 bases and J shed 4 bases, with 9 bases lying between them. The length of the CDR3 is 13 residues. Germline CDR1 is SNHLY and CDR2 is FYNNEI. For the CDR3, the DNA is TGTGCCAGCAGCCGGGACCATAATGAAAAACTGTTTTTT. Translation gives CASSRDHNEKLFF. The full variable domain, its missing parts supplied by reference TRBV2 and TRBJ1-4, is EPEVTQTPSHQVTQMGQEVILRCVPISNHLYFYWYRQILGQKVEFLVSFYNNEISEKSEIFDDQFSVERPDGSNFTLKIRSTKLEDSAMYFCASSRDHNEKLFFGSGTQLSVL.

The V gene is TRBV6-1, the J gene TRBJ2-3; TRBD2 matches at 8 bases. The V and J ends lost 6 bases and 1 base, in that order; junction bases with no gene match: 3. The CDR3 extends over 14 amino acids. Germline V gene sequence: CDR1 MNHNS, CDR2 SASEGT. The CDR3 region is CASRVSGGTDTQYF. CDR3 in DNA: TGTGCCAGCAGAGTTAGCGGGGGCACAGATACGCAGTATTTT.

The genes are TRBV5-1 and TRBJ1-2, with D unresolved. This CDR3 has 14 amino acids. Trimming cost V 0 bases and J 5 bases, with 11 bases left between them. Per the germline V gene, CDR1 is SGHRS and CDR2 is YFSETQ. The CDR3 sequence: CASSLADPSYGYTF. In DNA form, the CDR3 reads TGCGCCAGCAGCTTGGCGGATCCGAGTTATGGCTACACCTTC. Complete variable domain (other parts from reference TRBV5-1 and TRBJ1-2): KAGVTQTPRYLIKTRGQQVTLSCSPISGHRSVSWYQQTPGQGLQFLFEYFSETQRNKGNFPGRFSGRQFSNSRSEMNVSTLELGDSALYLCASSLADPSYGYTFGSGTRLTVV.

This clone was counted a few times. The same CDR3 can be traced to other DNA sequences in this sample. The rearrangement joins TRBV5-1 to TRBJ1-5, with TRBD1 matching 9 bases. V lost 4 bases, J lost 7 bases, and 6 bases stayed unmatched. In germline, CDR1 is SGHRS, CDR2 YFSETQ. The CDR3 sequence is 14 residues long. The CDR3 region is CASSPGQGDQPQHF. The CDR3 DNA is TGCGCCAGCAGCCCGGGACAGGGTGACCAGCCCCAGCATTTT.

This chain joins TRBV4-1 and TRBJ2-5; 8 bases line up with TRBD2. This CDR3 comprises 15 residues. After removal of 1 base from V and 6 bases from J, the junction contained 7 bases not matched to a gene. Looked up from germline, CDR1 is MGHRA and CDR2 is YSYEKL. CDR3 in amino acids: CASSQGDSGVKTQYF. In DNA, the CDR3 is TGCGCCAGCAGCCAAGGGGATAGCGGGGTGAAGACCCAGTACTTC.

CDR3 in amino acids: CAILGQGAAGELFF. CDR3 DNA sequence: TGTGCCATCCTGGGACAGGGGGCGGCCGGGGAGCTGTTTTTT. The rearrangement uses TRBV10-3 and TRBJ2-2; 12 bases are a match to TRBD1. Germline V CDR1 and CDR2: ENHRY, SYGVKD. The CDR3 is made up of 14 amino acids. The V and J ends lost 8 bases and 6 bases, in that order; junction bases with no gene match: 4.

This clone has only a few counts. This chain links TRBV7-2 with TRBJ1-2, with a possible D match to TRBD1 (5 bases). V was clipped by 4 bases and J by 6 bases, with 12 bases between them. Germline loops: CDR1 SGHTA, CDR2 FQGNSA. The CDR3 covers 13 residues. The CDR3 sequence is CASSSGRANGYTF. CDR3 in DNA: TGTGCCAGCAGCTCGGGACGGGCAAATGGCTACACCTTC. Supplemented by reference TRBV7-2 and TRBJ1-2, the full variable domain reads GAGVSQSPSNKVTEKGKDVELRCDPISGHTALYWYRQSLGQGLEFLIYFQGNSAPDKSGLPSDRFSAERTGGSVSTLTIQRTQQEDSAVYLCASSSGRANGYTFGSGTRLTVV.

This clone has a handful of counts. The chain is built from TRBV5-4 and TRBJ1-6; D gene unclear. CDR3 length: 12 residues. V was shortened by 0 bases and J by 12 bases, with 7 bases between the two germline ends. The germline gives CDR1 SGHNT, CDR2 YYREEE (reference sequence). CDR3 in amino acids: CASSLVNQPLHF. The CDR3, as DNA: TGTGCCAGCAGCTTGGTAAACCAACCCCTCCACTTT.